This entry lists 32 T cell receptor beta chains sequenced from one sample in a study of blood T cell repertoires in COVID-19 (TCRdb year 2020). The library was generated by the immunoSEQ multiplex PCR assay. The source is immuneACCESS, and TCRdb retained only in-frame sequences with V and J called. Part of the clones is not carried over; for the studies checked, unresolved V genes explain less than half of this, and the remainder is unexplained. The sample has roughly 120,000 clones on record, 92% of them singletons. The ten largest clonotypes hold about 1.9% of the sample. Sequenced input: peripheral blood. These receptors all come from a man over 45 with COVID-19, enrolled during active disease.

This clone has just a few counts. The chain couples TRBV18 to TRBJ1-1; 8 bases map to TRBD1. This CDR3 contains 16 residues. Germline CDR1 KGHSH, CDR2 LQKENI. Trimming cost V 0 bases and J 1 base; bases outside gene matches: 4. The CDR3 coding sequence is TGTGCCAGCTCACCACCTATTGGGACAGGGAACACTGAAGCTTTCTTT. Encoded protein: CASSPPIGTGNTEAFF.

The rearrangement joins TRBV29-1 to TRBJ2-3; D is uncertain. Germline V gene lookup returns CDR1 SQVTM and CDR2 ANQGSEA. This CDR3 is 14 amino acids long. Trimming removed 1 base at V and 3 bases at J, with 11 bases between. Here the CDR3 DNA reads TGCAGCGTTGAAGGTCCGGGTGGAACAGATACGCAGTATTTT. Its protein product is CSVEGPGGTDTQYF.

This clone occurred once. The rearrangement joins TRBV5-5 to TRBJ2-7; TRBD2 matches at 10 bases. Germline V lookup: CDR1 SGHKS, CDR2 YYEKEE (reference sequence). V shed 3 bases, J shed 0 bases, and the junction held 3 bases outside the gene matches. The length of the CDR3 is 15 residues. The CDR3 DNA reads as TGTGCCAGCAGCTCCGGGACTAGCGACTCCTACGAGCAGTACGTC. Translation: CASSSGTSDSYEQYV.

V is TRBV3-1 (or the pseudogene TRBV3-2) and J is TRBJ1-3; D not certain. V lost 0 bases and J lost 4, with 4 bases in between. The CDR3 is made up of 13 amino acids. Germline V gives CDR1 LGHDT, CDR2 YNNKEL (reference sequence). The CDR3 loop reads CASSQDLGNTIYF. The CDR3 DNA is TGTGCCAGCAGCCAAGATCTGGGAAACACCATATATTTT.

J is TRBJ1-5 and V is TRBV6-2 or TRBV6-3, with 7 bases fitting TRBD1. CDR3 length equals 13 residues. Losses at the gene ends were 4 bases for V and 6 bases for J; bases not matched to a gene: 3. Germline V gene lookup returns CDR1 MNHEY and CDR2 SVGEGT. This chain's CDR3 is CASSSQGVQPQHF. As DNA, the CDR3 is TGTGCCAGCAGTTCCCAGGGGGTTCAGCCCCAGCATTTT.

The chain employs TRBV29-1 and TRBJ2-7; 9 positions agree with TRBD1. CDR1 and CDR2 (germline): SQVTM, ANQGSEA. V was pared by 7 bases and J by 3 bases, with 4 bases of the junction left unmatched. This CDR3 region has 12 residues. The CDR3 spells CSGSTGGYEQYF. CDR3 nucleotide sequence: TGCAGCGGCTCGACAGGGGGCTACGAGCAGTACTTC.

This clone was seen once. This chain's CDR3 is CASSQVSSGTDTQYF. The CDR3 DNA is TGTGCCAGCAGCCAAGTTAGCTCTGGCACAGATACGCAGTATTTT. The rearrangement uses TRBV3-1 (or the pseudogene TRBV3-2) and TRBJ2-3; no clear D gene. Germline V CDR1 and CDR2: LGHDT, YNNKEL (reference sequence). The length of the CDR3 is 15 residues. Deletions cut 1 base from V and 1 base from J, with 9 bases between.

With regard to this clone: This specimen includes other DNA sequences encoding the same CDR3. In nucleotides, the CDR3 is TGTGCCAGCAGCCAAGCGGCTAGCGGGAGCTACGAGCAGTACTTC. Protein: CASSQAASGSYEQYF. The V call is TRBV4-2, the J call TRBJ2-7, with 10 bases identical to TRBD2. Germline V gene sequence: CDR1 LGHNA, CDR2 YNFKEQ. Unmatched junction bases numbered 3, after V lost 1 base and J lost 3 bases. The CDR3 is 15 amino acids.

The V gene is TRBV28, the J gene TRBJ2-5; 9 nucleotides match TRBD2. CDR1 MDHEN and CDR2 SYDVKM come from the germline V gene. This CDR3 is 15 amino acids long. The ends lost 3 bases at V and 1 base at J; junction bases unmatched: 3. The DNA for the CDR3 is TGTGCCAGCAGTTTCGCGACTAGCGGCCAAGAGACCCAGTACTTC. This gives the protein CASSFATSGQETQYF.

This chain uses TRBV3-1 (or the pseudogene TRBV3-2) with TRBJ2-1; TRBD2 matches at 7 bases. The CDR3 has 16 amino acids. The V gene's germline CDR1 is LGHDT and CDR2 YNNKEL (reference sequence). The ends lost 2 bases at V and 5 bases at J; junction bases unmatched: 9. The CDR3, as DNA: TGTGCCAGCAGCCAACGCGATGTGGGAGGGCACAATGAGCAGTTCTTC. It yields the protein CASSQRDVGGHNEQFF.

The chain couples TRBV19 to TRBJ2-1; 13 bases fit TRBD2. The V segment lost 7 bases and the J segment 4 bases; nucleotides outside the gene matches: 4. The CDR3 sequence is 15 residues long. Germline-derived CDR1 and CDR2 are LNHDA and SQIVND (reference sequence). The DNA for the CDR3 is TGTGCCAGTACCCCGGGACTAGCGGGATACAATGAGCAGTTCTTC. Amino acids: CASTPGLAGYNEQFF.

J is TRBJ1-1 and V is TRBV10-3, with no clear D. The CDR3 has 11 residues. Trimming removed 3 bases at V and 4 bases at J, with 3 bases between. Germline assignment: CDR1 ENHRY and CDR2 SYGVKD. The CDR3 nucleotides are TGTGCCATCAGTGACATCACTGAAGCTTTCTTT. It yields the protein CAISDITEAFF.

The genes are TRBV6-5 and TRBJ2-7, with 10 bases lining up with TRBD2. The CDR3 is 14 residues long. V dropped 4 bases and J dropped 6; count of bases not matched to a gene: 6. The germline CDR1 and CDR2 sequences are MNHEY and SVGAGI. The chain's CDR3 is CASSSLAGISEQYF. CDR3 sequence (DNA): TGTGCCAGCAGTTCACTAGCGGGAATAAGCGAGCAGTACTTC.

The chain uses TRBV5-1 and TRBJ2-2, with 11 bases fitting TRBD2. Germline CDR1 SGHRS, CDR2 YFSETQ. The J segment lost 6 bases and the V segment lost 2 bases, leaving 6 bases of the junction unmatched. The CDR3 is 16 amino acids. CDR3 residues: CASSLGSSGRSGELFF. For the CDR3, the DNA is TGCGCCAGCAGCTTAGGATCTAGCGGGAGGTCCGGGGAGCTGTTTTTT.

V and J are TRBV28 and TRBJ2-7; 8 nucleotides align to TRBD2. This CDR3 has 14 residues. The J segment lost 2 bases and the V segment lost 6 bases, leaving 6 bases of the junction unmatched. In germline, CDR1 is MDHEN, CDR2 SYDVKM. The CDR3 DNA reads as TGTGCCAGCAGGCCGGGACTAGGGACCTACGAGCAGTACGTC. Residues: CASRPGLGTYEQYV.

V is TRBV28 and J is TRBJ1-4; 10 bases align to TRBD1. Germline V gene sequence: CDR1 MDHEN, CDR2 SYDVKM. The CDR3 contains 17 residues. With V trimmed by 6 bases and J by 4 bases, 11 bases remained unmatched. The CDR3 loop is CASSLTGTGALNEKLFF. For the CDR3, the DNA is TGTGCCAGCAGCCTCACCGGGACAGGGGCCCTTAATGAAAAACTGTTTTTT.

The gene calls are TRBV27 and TRBJ2-7; 10 bases map to TRBD1. Germline lookup yields CDR1 MNHEY and CDR2 SMNVEV (reference sequence). This CDR3 has 15 amino acids. Trimming removed 6 bases from V and 3 bases from J; junction bases left unmatched: 8. DNA for the CDR3: TGTGCCAGCAGGCTGACCGGGACAGGGGTCTACGAGCAGTACGTC. The encoded protein is CASRLTGTGVYEQYV.

The chain is built from TRBV11-3 and TRBJ1-1, with D perhaps matching TRBD1 (5 bases). The CDR3 covers 13 residues. Per the germline V gene, CDR1 is SGHNT and CDR2 is YENEEA. V was trimmed by 3 bases and J by 5 bases, leaving 10 bases between them. CDR3 nucleotide sequence: TGTGCCAGCAGCTTCACAGGACGGACTGAAGCTTTCTTT. Amino acid sequence: CASSFTGRTEAFF. Using reference TRBV11-3 and TRBJ1-1 for the parts outside the CDR3, the full variable domain is EAGVVQSPRYKIIEKKQPVAFWCNPISGHNTLYWYLQNLGQGPELLIRYENEEAVDDSQLPKDRFSAERLKGVDSTLKIQPAELGDSAVYLCASSFTGRTEAFFGQGTRLTVV.

This clone came up a few times. Here the CDR3 DNA reads TGTGCCAGCAGCGGACTAAAGGGGAACACCGGGGAGCTGTTTTTT. Amino acids: CASSGLKGNTGELFF. The rearrangement links TRBV5-8 to TRBJ2-2; weak D call: TRBD2 (6 bases). CDR1 is SGHTS, CDR2 YDEGEE, per germline. With 4 bases removed from V and 1 base from J, the gap between germline ends came to 11 bases. The CDR3 is made up of 15 amino acids. Full variable domain (outside the CDR3, taken from reference TRBV5-8 and TRBJ2-2): EAGVTQSPTHLIKTRGQQATLRCSPISGHTSVYWYQQALGLGLQFLLWYDEGEERNRGNFPPRFSGRQFPNYSSELNVNALELEDSALYLCASSGLKGNTGELFFGEGSRLTVL.

The chain combines TRBV6-1 with TRBJ2-3; the D gene is possibly TRBD2 (6 bases). Trimming took 4 bases from V and 3 from J, leaving 17 bases between them. The CDR3 totals 16 residues. Germline CDR1 is MNHNS and CDR2 is SASEGT. CDR3 region: CASSVLTGAGTDTQYF. The CDR3 DNA sequence: TGTGCCAGCAGTGTTTTGACGGGAGCGGGTACAGATACGCAGTATTTT.

The chain has TRBV30 and TRBJ2-5, with D perhaps TRBD2 (6 bases). CDR3 length: 14 amino acids. Germline V gene data show CDR1 as GTSNPN and CDR2 as SVGIG (reference sequence). Trimming cost V 0 bases and J 3 bases, with 11 bases left between them. The CDR3 loop is CAWSVVGGEETQYF. CDR3 nucleotides: TGTGCCTGGAGTGTGGTTGGAGGGGAAGAGACCCAGTACTTC.

This CDR3 is CASSYGLAGETQYF. CDR3 in DNA: TGCGCCAGCAGCTACGGACTAGCGGGGGAGACCCAGTACTTC. The rearrangement links TRBV4-3 to TRBJ2-5; 12 positions match TRBD2. Germline-derived CDR1 and CDR2 are LGHNA and YSLEER. Germline trimming cut 5 bases from V and 5 bases from J; bases unmatched to any gene: 3. The CDR3 length is 14 residues.

This chain connects TRBV5-5 to TRBJ2-4; D is possibly TRBD2 (5 bases). CDR1 and CDR2 (germline): SGHKS, YYEKEE (reference sequence). V gave up 2 bases and J gave up 6 bases, with 9 bases separating them. This CDR3 has 13 residues. CDR3 bases: TGTGCCAGCAGCTTAGCGGAACTAAACATTCAGTACTTC. Encoded protein: CASSLAELNIQYF. Filled out from reference TRBV5-5 and TRBJ2-4, the complete variable domain reads DAGVTQSPTHLIKTRGQQVTLRCSPISGHKSVSWYQQVLGQGPQFIFQYYEKEERGRGNFPDRFSARQFPNYSSELNVNALLLGDSALYLCASSLAELNIQYFGAGTRLSVL.

The V call is TRBV7-2, the J call TRBJ1-4; TRBD1 matches 9 bases. Losses at the gene ends were 5 bases for V and 8 bases for J; bases not matched to a gene: 9. The V gene's germline CDR1 is SGHTA and CDR2 FQGNSA. There are 15 residues in the CDR3. This CDR3 is CASSARTGAGEKLFF. DNA for the CDR3: TGTGCCAGCAGCGCACGGACAGGGGCCGGGGAAAAACTGTTTTTT.

The genes are TRBV28 and TRBJ1-2; weak D call: TRBD1 (5 bases). The V end was cut by 5 bases, the J end by 4 bases, with 11 bases between. CDR1 and CDR2 from the germline V gene are MDHEN and SYDVKM. There are 13 residues in the CDR3. Written as DNA, the CDR3 is TGTGCCAGCAGTCCGCCCAGGGCCTATGGCTACACCTTC. Protein: CASSPPRAYGYTF.

This sequence joins TRBV4-3 and TRBJ2-7, with TRBD1 identical over 12 bases. Germline-derived CDR1 and CDR2 are LGHNA and YSLEER. The V and J ends lost 0 bases and 5 bases, in that order; junction bases with no gene match: 5. The CDR3 runs 16 residues. DNA for the CDR3: TGCGCCAGCAGCCAAGATAGGGGGACAGGGGGCAACGAGCAGTACTTC. Its translation: CASSQDRGTGGNEQYF.

V usage is TRBV24-1 and J usage is TRBJ2-3, with 14 bases matching TRBD2. Trimming cost V 4 bases and J 6 bases; bases outside gene matches: 14. The CDR3 consists of 19 residues. CDR1 KGHDR and CDR2 SFDVKD come from the germline V gene. The CDR3 region has the DNA TGTGCCACCAGTGACCCCGGGACTAGCGGGAGTTGGGGCCGGGATACGCAGTATTTT. This sequence encodes CATSDPGTSGSWGRDTQYF.

This chain uses TRBV7-9 with TRBJ2-2, with 11 bases matching TRBD2. CDR1 is SEHNR, CDR2 FQNEAQ, per germline (reference sequence). Trimming at V came to 10 bases and at J to 4 bases, leaving 17 bases not matched to a gene. The CDR3 spans 18 residues. CDR3 DNA sequence: TGTGCCAACAAAGCGGGACTAGCGGCACGATCACGCACCGGGGAGCTGTTTTTT. Translating gives CANKAGLAARSRTGELFF.

This clone showed up just once. This chain joins TRBV18 and TRBJ2-7; 10 bases match TRBD1. This CDR3 region has 13 residues. The V segment lost 10 bases and the J segment 3 bases; nucleotides outside the gene matches: 6. Germline V lookup: CDR1 KGHSH, CDR2 LQKENI. CDR3 amino acids: CANPTGGGYEQYF. CDR3 sequence (DNA): TGTGCCAACCCGACAGGGGGCGGCTACGAGCAGTACTTC.

The genes are TRBV24-1 and TRBJ2-3; a possible D gene is TRBD2 (5 bases). Germline CDR1 is KGHDR and CDR2 is SFDVKD. The CDR3 is 13 amino acids. V lost 6 bases and J lost 2, with 8 bases in between. The CDR3 DNA is TGTGCCACCAGTTGGGAGAACACAGATACGCAGTATTTT. Translation: CATSWENTDTQYF.

J is TRBJ1-2 and V is TRBV29-1; D might be TRBD1 (6 bases). V lost 3 bases and J lost 4, with 12 bases in between. CDR1 and CDR2 (germline): SQVTM, ANQGSEA. CDR3 size: 13 residues. CDR3 DNA: TGCAGCGTTGATGAGGGAGGGGGCTATGGCTACACCTTC. Its translation is CSVDEGGGYGYTF.

This chain joins TRBV19 and TRBJ1-6; 7 bases fit TRBD1. The CDR3 consists of 13 residues. V shed 2 bases and J 8 bases; nucleotides not matched to a gene: 0. Germline V gene sequence: CDR1 LNHDA, CDR2 SQIVND (reference sequence). CDR3 amino acids: CASSITGDSPLHF. CDR3 DNA: TGTGCCAGTAGTATAACAGGGGATTCACCCCTCCACTTT.